What follows is one TCR beta chain and its context. Its antigen is not known. The sample belongs to a study of CD8 T cells in ankylosing spondylitis. MiXCR was run by TCRdb on the 5' RACE reads, yielding one entry per CDR3 protein. The repertoire consists of approximately 140,000 distinct CDR3 sequences, with 17% occurring once and the leading ten covering approximately 30%. General study results and limits: Several highly homologous variants made up a TCR beta motif, and this motif appeared characteristic of ankylosing spondylitis blood.

The V and J ends lost 4 bases and 5 bases, in that order; junction bases with no gene match: 2. Germline V lookup: CDR1 MNHEY, CDR2 SMNVEV (reference sequence). The CDR3 is 15 amino acids. Specimen: blood, either unsorted or a sorted T cell fraction (not recorded which). V gene TRBV27 combines with J gene TRBJ2-1; 13 nucleotides match TRBD2. This TCR was sampled from a male donor with ankylosing spondylitis. The CDR3 spells CASSWGTSGDNEQFF. The CDR3 bases are TGTGCCAGCAGTTGGGGGACTAGCGGGGACAATGAGCAGTTCTTC.